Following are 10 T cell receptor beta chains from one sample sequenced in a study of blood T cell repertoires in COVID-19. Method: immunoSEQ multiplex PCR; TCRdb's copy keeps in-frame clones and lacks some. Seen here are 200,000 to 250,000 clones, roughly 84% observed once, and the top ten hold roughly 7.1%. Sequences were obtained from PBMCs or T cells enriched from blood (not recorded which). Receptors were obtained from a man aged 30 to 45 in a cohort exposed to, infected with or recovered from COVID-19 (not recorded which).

In DNA, the CDR3 is TGCGCCAGCAGCCAAGAAGGGGGAGACGGGACAGATACGCAGTATTTT. It is translated as CASSQEGGDGTDTQYF. The chain is built from TRBV4-3 and TRBJ2-3; D is perhaps TRBD1 (6 bases). The CDR3 extends over 16 amino acids. Germline V gene lookup returns CDR1 LGHNA and CDR2 YSLEER. V was trimmed by 0 bases and J by 3 bases, leaving 13 bases between them.

The CDR3 loop is CASSMTPGSGRGTGELFF. CDR3 DNA sequence: TGTGCCAGTAGTATGACCCCGGGAAGCGGGAGGGGAACCGGGGAGCTGTTTTTT. The chain recombines TRBV19 with TRBJ2-2; 10 positions agree with TRBD2. CDR3 length: 18 amino acids. Germline trimming cut 3 bases from V and 5 bases from J; bases unmatched to any gene: 12. Germline V gene lookup returns CDR1 LNHDA and CDR2 SQIVND (reference sequence).

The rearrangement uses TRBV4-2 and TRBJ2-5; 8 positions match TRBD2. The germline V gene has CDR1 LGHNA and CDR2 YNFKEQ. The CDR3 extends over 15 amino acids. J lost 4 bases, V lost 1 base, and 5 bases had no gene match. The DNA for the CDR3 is TGTGCCAGCAGCCAAGGCACGCGGGGGGCAGAGACCCAGTACTTC. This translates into CASSQGTRGAETQYF.

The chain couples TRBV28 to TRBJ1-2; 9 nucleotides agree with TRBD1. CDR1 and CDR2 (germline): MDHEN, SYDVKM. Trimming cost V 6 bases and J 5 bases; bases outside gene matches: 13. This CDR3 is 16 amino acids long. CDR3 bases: TGTGCCAGCAGCTTTCCCCCCGAGGGACAGGGATATGGCTACACCTTC. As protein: CASSFPPEGQGYGYTF.

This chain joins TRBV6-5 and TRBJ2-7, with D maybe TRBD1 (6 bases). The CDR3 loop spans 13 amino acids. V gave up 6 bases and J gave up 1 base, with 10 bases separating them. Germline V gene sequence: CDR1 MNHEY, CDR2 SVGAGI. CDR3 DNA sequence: TGTGCCAGCAGCCTAGGACAGTCCTACGAGCAGTACTTC. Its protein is CASSLGQSYEQYF.

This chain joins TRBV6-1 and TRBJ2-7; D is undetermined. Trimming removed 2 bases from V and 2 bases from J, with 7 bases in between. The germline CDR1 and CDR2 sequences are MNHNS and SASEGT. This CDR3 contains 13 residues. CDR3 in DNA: TGTGCCAGCAGTGAATGGCAACCCTACGAGCAGTACTTC. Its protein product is CASSEWQPYEQYF.

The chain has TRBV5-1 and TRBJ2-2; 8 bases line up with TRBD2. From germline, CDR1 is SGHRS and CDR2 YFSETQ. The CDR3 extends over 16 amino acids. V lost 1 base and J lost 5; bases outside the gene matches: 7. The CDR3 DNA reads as TGCGCCAGCAGCTTGCTCTTAGCGGGGCAAACCGGGGAGCTGTTTTTT. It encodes CASSLLLAGQTGELFF.

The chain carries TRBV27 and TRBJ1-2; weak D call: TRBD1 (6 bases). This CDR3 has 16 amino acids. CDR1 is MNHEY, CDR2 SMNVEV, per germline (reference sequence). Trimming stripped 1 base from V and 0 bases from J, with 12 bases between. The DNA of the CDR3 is TGTGCCAGCAGTTTATTGGGGGGGCTTCCTAACTATGGCTACACCTTC. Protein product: CASSLLGGLPNYGYTF.

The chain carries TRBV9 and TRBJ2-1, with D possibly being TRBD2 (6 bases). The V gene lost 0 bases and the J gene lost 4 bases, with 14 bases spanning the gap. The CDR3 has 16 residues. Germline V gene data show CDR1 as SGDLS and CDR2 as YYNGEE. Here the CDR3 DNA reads TGTGCCAGCAGCGTAGGATCTGGAGGGATTTACAATGAGCAGTTCTTC. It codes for CASSVGSGGIYNEQFF.

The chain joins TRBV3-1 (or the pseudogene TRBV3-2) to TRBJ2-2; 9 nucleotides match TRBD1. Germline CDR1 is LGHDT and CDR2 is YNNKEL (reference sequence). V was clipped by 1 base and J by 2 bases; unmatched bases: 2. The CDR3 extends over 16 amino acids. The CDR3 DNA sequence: TGTGCCAGCAGCCAAGGGGGACAGGGTAACACCGGGGAGCTGTTTTTT. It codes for CASSQGGQGNTGELFF.